This T cell receptor beta chain appears in the sequencing data of a study of neurological immune-mediated disorders. The authors made cDNA by 5'RACE with 10-nucleotide random UMIs. TCRdb re-analysed the 5' RACE reads in MiXCR, keeping a single row per CDR3 protein. The sample shows about 92,000 distinct CDR3 sequences, around 3.5% of them seen only once. The CDR3 is 13 residues long. Germline values: CDR1 KGHSH, CDR2 LQKENI. The V and J ends lost 3 bases and 1 base respectively, with 6 bases between them. Overall study findings and caveats: One cluster of related CDR3 sequences contained, by phylogenetic grouping, the repertoires of 18 of 34 multiple sclerosis patients and formed a possible signature.

Preparation of the unsorted libraries drew on 2 million PBMCs stored at -80 C. This clonotype showed up many times. What it recognizes is unknown. The chain is built from TRBV18 and TRBJ1-1; D uncertain. The clonotype was recovered from a woman in her fifties or sixties with multiple sclerosis. What was sequenced was PBMCs. The CDR3 loop reads CASSPHPNTEAFF. The CDR3 DNA reads as TGTGCCAGCTCACCTCACCCGAACACTGAAGCTTTCTTT.